The clone carrying this T cell receptor (beta chain) has a handful of counts. As yet, its antigen is unknown. The data were obtained in a study of blood T cells in healthy people across ages. The CDR3 has 16 residues. Germline assignment: CDR1 SEHNR and CDR2 FQNEAQ (reference sequence). Findings and limits, study-wide: Without sorted subsets, naive and antigen-experienced compartments could not be conclusively compared. Long-lived donors had more naive CD4+ cells and higher diversity than aged donors.

A J-beta primer mix and a sample-barcoded 5' primer were used in a second PCR of about 6 to 12 cycles. Every cDNA molecule bore a tag from a template-switch adaptor containing 12 random nucleotides. Each sample provided no less than 3 million CDR3-containing paired-end reads. Via MiXCR, TCRdb re-called the 5' RACE reads, giving one row per CDR3 protein. The table includes roughly 1,300,000 distinct CDR3 sequences, around 59% detected once. This sequence originates from a man aged 18 to 30 in good health. The V and J genes are TRBV7-9 and TRBJ2-7; 9 bases match TRBD1. The J call could be wrong; TRBJ2-5 is a better fit for the DNA end. Sequencing was done on a sample of blood. For the CDR3, the DNA is TGTGCCAGCAACAAATCCAACAGGGGGCCGGGAGAGACCCAGTACTTC. Amino acid sequence: CASNKSNRGPGETQYF.